The clone carrying this T cell receptor beta chain came up many times. Its antigen is currently unknown. TCRdb ran MiXCR on the RT-PCR reads and lists one entry per CDR3 protein. The sample carries over 800,000 distinct CDR3 sequences, over 20% recorded once. This sample was included in a study of response to subunit inactivated influenza vaccine. Study-level points and caveats: Authors proposed each seasonal influenza vaccination draws in few new T cells.

Looked up from germline, CDR1 is SGHRS and CDR2 is YFSETQ. CDR3 size: 15 residues. V trimming: 0 bases; J trimming: 6 bases; junction bases outside the gene matches: 8. The clonotype originates from a man aged 50 to 60 who received an inactivated influenza vaccine. The J gene is TRBJ2-7, the V gene TRBV5-1; 8 nucleotides line up with TRBD1. The sequencing here drew on PBMCs from blood, taken roughly 5 days after vaccination. The CDR3 DNA sequence: TGCGCCAGCAGCTTGGACCCAGACAGGGGAAGCGAGCAGTACTTC. Protein product: CASSLDPDRGSEQYF.